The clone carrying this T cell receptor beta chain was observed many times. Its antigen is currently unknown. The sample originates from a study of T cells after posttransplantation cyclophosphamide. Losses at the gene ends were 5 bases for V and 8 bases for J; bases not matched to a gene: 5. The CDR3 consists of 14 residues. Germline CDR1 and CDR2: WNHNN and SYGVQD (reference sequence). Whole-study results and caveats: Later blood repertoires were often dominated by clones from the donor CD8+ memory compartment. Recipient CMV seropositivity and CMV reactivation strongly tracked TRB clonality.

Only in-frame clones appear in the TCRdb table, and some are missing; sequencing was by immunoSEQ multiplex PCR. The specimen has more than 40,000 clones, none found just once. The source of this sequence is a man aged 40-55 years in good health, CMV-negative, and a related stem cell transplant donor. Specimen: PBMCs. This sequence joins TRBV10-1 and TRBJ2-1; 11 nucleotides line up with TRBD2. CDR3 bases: TGCGCCAGCAGTACTAGCGGGAGTGTGTATGAGCAGTTCTTC. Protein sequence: CASSTSGSVYEQFF.